Below, 26 T cell receptor beta chains from the same sample are listed, as sequenced in a study of T cell repertoires in cytomegalovirus infection. In TCRdb, the reads were re-called with MiXCR into one record per CDR3 protein. The sample shows some 450,000 distinct CDR3 sequences, under 40% of them seen only once. Sequenced material: PBMCs. These receptors were collected from a human donor in good health (CMV status not recorded). Some clones in this sample may be carry-over from other donors' samples.

The chain is built from TRBV7-9 and TRBJ1-1, with no clear D. CDR3 length: 16 residues. Germline V lookup: CDR1 SEHNR, CDR2 FQNEAQ (reference sequence). V was shortened by 1 base and J by 6 bases, with 18 bases between the two germline ends. As DNA, the CDR3 is TGTGCCAGCAGCTTAGGTGGGAGACAAATAATACCTGAAGCTTTCTTT. Its protein product is CASSLGGRQIIPEAFF.

This clonotype was seen only a few times. The chain joins TRBV28 to TRBJ1-4, with D perhaps matching TRBD1 (6 bases). V dropped 4 bases and J dropped 7 bases, with 16 bases sitting between them. Germline CDR1 is MDHEN and CDR2 is SYDVKM. The CDR3 is 15 amino acids. CDR3 protein: CASSSQGGWGEKLFF. The CDR3 nucleotides read TGTGCCAGCAGTTCACAGGGCGGGTGGGGTGAAAAACTGTTTTTT.

This clonotype came up a few times. V usage is TRBV7-2 and J usage is TRBJ2-7, with a possible D match to TRBD2 (5 bases). Germline V gene sequence: CDR1 SGHTA, CDR2 FQGNSA. The CDR3 has 15 residues. The V end was cut by 6 bases, the J end by 5 bases, with 20 bases between. The CDR3: CASSSLAPGLNEQYF. The CDR3 region has the DNA TGTGCCAGCAGTTCCTTAGCGCCGGGCTTGAACGAGCAGTACTTC.

Comment on this clonotype: The CDR3 carries no conserved terminal phenylalanine or tryptophan, so it likely arises from a read error. This sequence joins TRBV20-1 and TRBJ1-2, with D possibly being TRBD1 (6 bases). In germline, CDR1 is DFQATT, CDR2 SNEGSKA (reference sequence). The CDR3 has 14 amino acids. V dropped 4 bases and J dropped 6 bases, with 18 bases sitting between them. CDR3 sequence: CSATNRGLDDGYTL. CDR3 nucleotide sequence: TGCAGTGCTACAAATAGGGGGTTGGATGATGGCTACACCTTA.

The chain uses TRBV30 and TRBJ1-5; TRBD1 might be the D (5 bases). The V gene's germline CDR1 is GTSNPN and CDR2 SVGIG (reference sequence). This CDR3 has 18 amino acids. Trimming shortened V by 2 bases and J by 4 bases, and 24 bases separated the two germline ends. CDR3 sequence reads: CAWSKGEVSHRYNQPQHF. For the CDR3, the DNA is TGTGCCTGGAGTAAAGGGGAGGTCTCCCATAGGTATAATCAGCCCCAGCATTTT. Filled out from reference TRBV30 and TRBJ1-5, the complete variable domain reads SQTIHQWPATLVQPVGSPLSLECTVEGTSNPNLYWYRQAAGRGLQLLFYSVGIGQISSEVPQNLSASRPQDRQFILSSKKLLLSDSGFYLCAWSKGEVSHRYNQPQHFGDGTRLSIL.

This chain uses TRBV12-3 or TRBV12-4 with TRBJ1-2; possibly TRBD1 for D (6 bases). This CDR3 contains 14 residues. V was clipped by 9 bases and J by 0 bases, with 14 bases between them. CDR3 sequence: CASRRAGANYGYTF. CDR3 DNA sequence: TGTGCCAGTCGGCGGGCAGGGGCTAACTATGGCTACACCTTC.

There are many counts of this clonotype. The chain couples TRBV7-2 to TRBJ2-2, with D maybe TRBD2 (5 bases). Trimming removed 3 bases at V and 6 bases at J, with 11 bases between. The CDR3 is 14 amino acids. The V gene's germline CDR1 is SGHTA and CDR2 FQGNSA. In DNA form, the CDR3 reads TGTGCCAGCAGCTTGCTCCTTAGCGCCGGGGAGCTGTTTTTT. Protein product: CASSLLLSAGELFF.

V and J are TRBV19 and TRBJ2-7, with no clear D. Trimming took 1 base from V and 3 from J, leaving 10 bases between them. This CDR3 has 14 amino acids. Per germline, CDR1 LNHDA and CDR2 SQIVND (reference sequence). DNA for the CDR3: TGTGCCAGTAGTATAGCCGGCAGAAGCTACGAGCAGTACTTC. Protein sequence: CASSIAGRSYEQYF.

A word on this clonotype: The CDR3 end shows no conserved phenylalanine or tryptophan, and so a read error is likely. The J gene is TRBJ1-6, the V gene TRBV20-1; D is unclear. CDR3 length equals 16 residues. V dropped 0 bases and J dropped 1 base, with 10 bases sitting between them. In germline, CDR1 is DFQATT, CDR2 SNEGSKA (reference sequence). CDR3 protein: CSARDPTGSYNSPLHC. The CDR3 DNA is TGCAGTGCTAGAGACCCAACTGGGTCCTATAATTCACCCCTCCACTGT.

This clonotype has more than one count but fewer than ten. V usage is TRBV19 and J usage is TRBJ2-3; tentative D call: TRBD1 (5 bases). There are 15 residues in the CDR3. Trimming stripped 10 bases from V and 3 bases from J, with 20 bases between. CDR1 is LNHDA, CDR2 SQIVND, per germline (reference sequence). CDR3 sequence reads: CATRRQGGTTDTQYF. The CDR3 DNA follows: TGTGCCACCCGACGGCAGGGCGGCACAACAGATACGCAGTATTTT. The complete variable domain, with remaining parts taken from reference TRBV19 and TRBJ2-3, reads DGGITQSPKYLFRKEGQNVTLSCEQNLNHDAMYWYRQDPGQGLRLIYYSQIVNDFQKGDIAEGYSVSREKKESFPLTVTSAQKNPTAFYLCATRRQGGTTDTQYFGPGTRLTVL.

This clonotype came up many times. The chain combines TRBV6-5 with TRBJ2-7, with 9 positions matching TRBD1. CDR1 and CDR2 (germline): MNHEY, SVGAGI. The CDR3 contains 16 residues. V shed 5 bases, J shed 2 bases, and the junction held 10 bases outside the gene matches. The DNA of the CDR3 is TGTGCCAGCAGTCGCAACAGGGGGCGCGTAACCTACGAGCAGTACTTC. This sequence encodes CASSRNRGRVTYEQYF.

This clonotype was found many times. The chain carries TRBV7-2 and TRBJ2-3; D uncertain. Per the germline V gene, CDR1 is SGHTA and CDR2 is FQGNSA. Between the trimmed V and J ends, which lost 3 bases and 4 bases, there was a span of 5 bases. The length of the CDR3 is 12 residues. Here the CDR3 reads CASSLYSDTQYF. CDR3 in DNA: TGTGCCAGCAGCTTGTATTCAGATACGCAGTATTTT.

This clonotype was seen at least ten times. The chain employs TRBV11-2 and TRBJ1-1; maybe TRBD1 (6 bases). The CDR3 runs to 15 residues. Germline V CDR1 and CDR2: SGHAT, FQNNGV. Trimming pared 2 bases from V and 0 bases from J, leaving 10 bases between. CDR3 residues: CASSLLRGMNTEAFF. CDR3 DNA: TGTGCCAGCAGCTTATTAAGGGGGATGAACACTGAAGCTTTCTTT.

This clonotype turned up a few times. This chain links TRBV27 with TRBJ2-1; 10 bases match TRBD2. The CDR3 has 14 residues. V lost 6 bases, J lost 6 bases, and 5 bases stayed unmatched. Germline assignment: CDR1 MNHEY and CDR2 SMNVEV (reference sequence). CDR3 DNA: TGTGCCAGCAGCGCGGGACTAGCGAGCAATGAGCAGTTCTTC. Amino acid sequence: CASSAGLASNEQFF.

CDR3 sequence: CASSSSGPENTEAFF. In nucleotides, the CDR3 is TGTGCCAGCAGCTCCTCCGGGCCAGAGAACACTGAAGCTTTCTTT. This sequence joins TRBV7-2 and TRBJ1-1; D unresolved. Deletions cut 4 bases from V and 1 base from J, with 13 bases between. Germline-derived CDR1 and CDR2 are SGHTA and FQGNSA. There are 15 residues in the CDR3.

The table lists this clonotype with many counts. This chain connects TRBV6-1 to TRBJ2-5; the D is unclear. CDR3 length equals 11 residues. CDR1 is MNHNS and CDR2 is SASEGT in the germline V gene. The ends were cut back, 2 bases at V and 11 bases at J, with 9 bases in the middle. CDR3 coding DNA: TGTGCCAGCAGTGAACCGCTAGTGCAGTACTTC. Amino acid sequence: CASSEPLVQYF.

DNA for the CDR3: TGTGCCACCAAAAGAGGCAGCAACTACGAGCAGTACTTC. Protein product: CATKRGSNYEQYF. The chain joins TRBV15 to TRBJ2-7; no firm D call. Trimming shortened V by 7 bases and J by 3 bases, and 13 bases separated the two germline ends. Looked up from germline, CDR1 is LNHNV and CDR2 is YYDKDF (reference sequence). CDR3 size: 13 residues.

To note about this clonotype: Compared with germline, one end of the junction differs, possibly owing to a read error. The chain carries TRBV7-6 and TRBJ2-7; D may be TRBD1 (5 bases). The CDR3 spans 14 residues. Germline-derived CDR1 and CDR2 are SGHVS and FNYEAQ. The DNA of the CDR3 is TGTGCCAGCAGCTTAGTTCAGGGTTCCTACGAGCCGTACTTT. It specifies CASSLVQGSYEPYF.

CDR3 coding DNA: TGTGCCAGCAGCTTAGCGTCCAGCTCGGACACCATATATTTT. Amino acid sequence: CASSLASSSDTIYF. The rearrangement links TRBV7-8 to TRBJ1-3; D remains unclear. This CDR3 contains 14 residues. V was shortened by 0 bases and J by 8 bases, with 11 bases between the two germline ends. Germline CDR1 SGHVS, CDR2 FQNEAQ. The full variable domain, with the rest looked up from reference TRBV7-8 and TRBJ1-3, is GAGVSQSPRYKVAKRGQDVALRCDPISGHVSLFWYQQALGQGPEFLTYFQNEAQLDKSGLPSDRFFAERPEGSVSTLKIQRTQQEDSAVYLCASSLASSSDTIYFGEGSWLTVV.

There are a few counts of this clonotype. The chain joins TRBV25-1 to TRBJ2-5; 8 bases map to TRBD2. Germline CDR1 reads MGHDK; CDR2 reads SYGVNS. With 5 bases clipped from V and 2 bases from J, the junction kept 4 bases outside the gene matches. CDR3 length: 14 residues. The CDR3 coding sequence is TGTGCCAGCAGTTACGGCGGGGGGCAAGAGACCCAGTACTTC. This sequence encodes CASSYGGGQETQYF.

The chain employs TRBV5-4 and TRBJ2-7; the match to TRBD1 covers 8 bases. The germline V gene has CDR1 SGHNT and CDR2 YYREEE (reference sequence). The CDR3 is made up of 17 amino acids. V gave up 1 base and J gave up 1 base; unmatched junction bases: 10. The chain's CDR3 is CASSLPAGTGKSYEQYF. DNA for the CDR3: TGTGCCAGCAGCTTGCCTGCCGGGACAGGAAAGTCCTACGAGCAGTACTTC.

J is TRBJ1-1 and V is TRBV11-2; tentatively, D is TRBD1 (5 bases). V was pared by 3 bases and J by 11 bases, with 10 bases between. The CDR3 runs 11 residues. Germline-derived CDR1 and CDR2 are SGHAT and FQNNGV. The CDR3, as DNA: TGTGCCAGCAGCTTGATTGGGGCGGCTTTCTTT. Translating gives CASSLIGAAFF. Based on the CDR3 plus reference TRBV11-2 and TRBJ1-1, the full variable domain is EAGVAQSPRYKIIEKRQSVAFWCNPISGHATLYWYQQILGQGPKLLIQFQNNGVVDDSQLPKDRFSAERLKGVDSTLKIQPAKLEDSAVYLCASSLIGAAFFGQGTRLTVV.

Of note for this clonotype: This could be a read error, since a much larger clone is one nucleotide away. The conserved phenylalanine or tryptophan is not found at the CDR3 terminus, so this likely reflects a read error. The chain links TRBV7-2 to TRBJ2-7; D tentatively fits TRBD1 or TRBD2 (6 bases each). CDR3 length: 16 amino acids. Between the trimmed V and J ends, which lost 1 base and 4 bases, there was a span of 17 bases. Germline CDR1 is SGHTA and CDR2 is FQGNSA. CDR3 sequence reads: CASSLVDRGTPYEQYL. Written as DNA, the CDR3 is TGTGCCAGCAGCTTAGTCGACCGCGGGACACCTTACGAGCAGTACTTA.

The count of this clonotype is one. Its ends do not fully match the called genes, so a read error is possible. This chain uses TRBV7-6 with TRBJ1-2; tentatively, D is TRBD1 (6 bases). The CDR3 contains 17 residues. Germline assignment: CDR1 SGHVS and CDR2 FNYEAQ. The CDR3 here is CASSPRDTQAGSGGYTF. Here the CDR3 DNA reads TGTGCCAGCAGCCCCCGGGACACACAGGCCGGATCGGGCGGCTACACATTC. Complete variable domain (other parts from reference TRBV7-6 and TRBJ1-2): GAGVSQSPRYKVTKRGQDVALRCDPISGHVSLYWYRQALGQGPEFLTYFNYEAQQDKSGLPNDRFSAERPEGSISTLTIQRTEQRDSAMYRCASSPRDTQAGSGGYTFGSGTRLTVV.

The J gene is TRBJ1-1, the V gene TRBV7-9; D is undetermined. Germline CDR1 reads SEHNR; CDR2 reads FQNEAQ (reference sequence). V was trimmed by 4 bases and J by 6 bases, leaving 15 bases between them. The CDR3 totals 14 residues. CDR3 amino acids: CASSWVVAGSEAFF. As DNA, the CDR3 is TGTGCCAGCAGCTGGGTCGTTGCGGGTTCTGAAGCTTTCTTT. Supplemented by reference TRBV7-9 and TRBJ1-1, the full variable domain reads DTGVSQNPRHKITKRGQNVTFRCDPISEHNRLYWYRQTLGQGPEFLTYFQNEAQLEKSRLLSDRFSAERPKGSFSTLEIQRTEQGDSAMYLCASSWVVAGSEAFFGQGTRLTVV.

In regard to this clonotype: This sequence may be a read error, since a much larger clone differs from it by one base. This chain connects TRBV7-8 to TRBJ2-3, with 9 bases fitting TRBD1. Germline V gene data show CDR1 as SGHVS and CDR2 as FQNEAQ. This CDR3 has 16 residues. CDR3 in DNA: TGTGCCAGCAGCTTATCTGGACAGGGGTTCACAGATCCGCAGTATTTT. This encodes CASSLSGQGFTDPQYF.